This T cell receptor (beta chain) was found in a study of cytomegalovirus exposure and HLA in healthy donors. Points from the study as a whole: Rare TCR sequences predominated, though certain public TCRs were found in many donors. According to a subsequent analysis, TCR clusters identified in the first cohort showed a tendency to co-occur across the 100 to 150 validation repertoires. The study listed under 200 cytomegalovirus-associated TCR beta chains.

Trimming left V 1 base short and J 1 base short, with 8 bases between. Germline assignment: CDR1 LNHDA and CDR2 SQIVND (reference sequence). There are 14 residues in the CDR3. A remark on this clone: Its antigen is currently unknown. Other DNA sequences in the same sample also yield this CDR3.

Produced via immunoSEQ multiplex PCR; TCRdb's table is partial and in-frame only. Altogether 150,000 to 200,000 clones are present, roughly 86% being singletons, with the ten largest covering approximately 2.4%. This TCR was sampled from a man between 18 and 35 years old in good health and CMV-seropositive. The chain recombines TRBV19 with TRBJ2-7, with no clear D. Sequenced: PBMCs. The CDR3 DNA follows: TGTGCCAGTAGTATAGGGGCAGGTTCCTACGAGCAGTACTTC. This encodes CASSIGAGSYEQYF. Variable domain in full (rest from reference TRBV19 and TRBJ2-7): DGGITQSPKYLFRKEGQNVTLSCEQNLNHDAMYWYRQDPGQGLRLIYYSQIVNDFQKGDIAEGYSVSREKKESFPLTVTSAQKNPTAFYLCASSIGAGSYEQYFGPGTRLTVT.